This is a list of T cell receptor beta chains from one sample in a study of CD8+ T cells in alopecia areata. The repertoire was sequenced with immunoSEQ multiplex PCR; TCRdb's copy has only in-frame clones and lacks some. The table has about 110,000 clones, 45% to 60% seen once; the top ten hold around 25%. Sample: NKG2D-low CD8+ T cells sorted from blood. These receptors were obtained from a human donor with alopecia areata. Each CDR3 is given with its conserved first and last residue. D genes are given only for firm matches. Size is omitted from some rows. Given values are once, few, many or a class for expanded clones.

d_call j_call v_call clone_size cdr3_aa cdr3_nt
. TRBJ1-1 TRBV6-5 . CASSYSTGAGNTEAFF TGTGCCAGCAGTTACTCAACGGGGGCAGGGAACACTGAAGCTTTCTTT
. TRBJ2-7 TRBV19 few CASSILEGAEQYF TGTGCCAGTAGTATACTGGAAGGGGCCGAGCAGTACTTC
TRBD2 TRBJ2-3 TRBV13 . CASSLALAGNSPDTQYF TGTGCCAGCAGCCTAGCCTTAGCGGGAAATTCTCCAGATACGCAGTATTTT
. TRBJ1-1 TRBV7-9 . CASSLSGSTEAFF TGTGCCAGCAGCTTGAGCGGGAGCACTGAAGCTTTCTTT
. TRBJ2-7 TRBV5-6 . CASSGDYEQYF TGTGCCAGCAGCGGGGACTACGAGCAGTACTTC
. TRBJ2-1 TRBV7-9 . CASSLGIASDGYNEQFF TGTGCCAGCAGCTTAGGTATAGCGTCTGACGGGTACAATGAGCAGTTCTTC
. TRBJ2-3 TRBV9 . CASSVGGSDTQYF TGTGCCAGCAGCGTAGGGGGCTCAGATACGCAGTATTTT
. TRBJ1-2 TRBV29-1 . CSVEDRRPRLMDGYTF TGCAGCGTTGAAGATAGACGGCCGAGACTTATGGATGGCTACACCTTC
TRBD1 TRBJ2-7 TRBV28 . CASSLSTGQGHVRYEQYF TGTGCCAGCAGTTTAAGTACGGGACAGGGGCATGTTCGCTACGAGCAGTACTTC
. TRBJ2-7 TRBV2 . CASRNRAERYF TGTGCCAGCAGAAACCGAGCGGAGCGGTACTTC
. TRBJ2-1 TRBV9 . CASSAGFSSYNEQFF TGTGCCAGCAGCGCGGGATTCTCCTCCTACAATGAGCAGTTCTTC
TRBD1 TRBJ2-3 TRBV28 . CASSPGTGREADTQYF TGTGCCAGCAGTCCGGGGACAGGGCGGGAAGCAGATACGCAGTATTTT
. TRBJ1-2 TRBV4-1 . CASSQRTVGGYTF TGCGCCAGCAGCCAACGGACAGTGGGCGGCTACACCTTC
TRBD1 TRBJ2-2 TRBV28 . CASRDRGRLAGELFF TGTGCCAGCAGGGACAGGGGGCGCTTAGCCGGGGAGCTGTTTTTT
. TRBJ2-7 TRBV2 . CASQDRFHEQYF TGTGCCAGCCAAGACAGGTTCCACGAGCAGTACTTC
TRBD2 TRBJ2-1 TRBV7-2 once CASSPLAGRNNEQFF TGTGCCAGCAGCCCGCTAGCGGGAAGGAACAATGAGCAGTTCTTC
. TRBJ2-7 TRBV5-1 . CASRVSGSSYEQYF TGCGCCAGCCGCGTCAGTGGAAGCTCCTACGAGCAGTACTTC
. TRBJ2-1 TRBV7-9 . CASSLGGGYNEQFF TGTGCCAGCAGCCTTGGGGGTGGCTACAATGAGCAGTTCTTC
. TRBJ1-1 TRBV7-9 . CASSLSTLGTEAFF TGTGCCAGCAGCTTATCCACCTTGGGCACTGAAGCTTTCTTT
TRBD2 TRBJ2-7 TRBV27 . CASSSTSAYEQYF TGTGCCAGCAGTTCGACTAGCGCCTACGAGCAGTACTTC
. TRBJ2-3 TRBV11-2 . CASSLEQGTDTQYF TGTGCCAGCAGCTTAGAACAGGGAACAGATACGCAGTATTTT
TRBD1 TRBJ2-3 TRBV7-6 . CASSEWDREDTQYF TGTGCCAGCAGCGAGTGGGACAGAGAAGATACGCAGTATTTT
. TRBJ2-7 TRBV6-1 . CASSEASGLSYEQYF TGTGCCAGCAGTGAAGCTAGCGGTCTTTCCTACGAGCAGTACTTC
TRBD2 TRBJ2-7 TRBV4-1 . CASSGGAGGSYEQYF TGCGCCAGCAGCGGGGGAGCGGGAGGCTCGTACGAGCAGTACTTC
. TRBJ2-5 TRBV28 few CASSTNPLPEEAETQYF TGTGCCAGCAGCACAAACCCCTTGCCGGAAGAGGCAGAGACCCAGTACTTC
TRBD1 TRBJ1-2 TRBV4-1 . CASSPAGQGNYGYTF TGCGCCAGCAGCCCAGCTGGACAGGGCAACTATGGCTACACCTTC
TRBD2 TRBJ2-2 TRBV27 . CASSSRPWVAGVGTGELFF TGTGCCAGCAGTTCCCGCCCGTGGGTAGCGGGAGTTGGCACCGGGGAGCTGTTTTTT
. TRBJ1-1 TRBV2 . CASGRDTEAFF TGTGCCAGTGGACGGGACACTGAAGCTTTCTTT
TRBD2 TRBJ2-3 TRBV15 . CATSGGLAIGADTQYF TGTGCCACCAGCGGGGGACTAGCGATCGGGGCAGATACGCAGTATTTT
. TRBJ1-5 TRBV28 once CASSFDRPQHF TGTGCCAGCAGTTTCGATCGGCCCCAGCATTTT
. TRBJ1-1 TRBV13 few CASSLGASNTEAFF TGTGCCAGCAGCTTAGGTGCGTCGAACACTGAAGCTTTCTTT
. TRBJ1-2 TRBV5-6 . CASSLGQGSKYGYTF TGTGCCAGCAGCTTGGGGCAGGGCTCGAAGTATGGCTACACCTTC
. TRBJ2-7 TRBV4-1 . CASSQVNGAYEQYF TGCGCCAGCAGCCAAGTTAACGGGGCCTACGAGCAGTACTTC
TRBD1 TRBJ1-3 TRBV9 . CASSPQGALGNTIYF TGTGCCAGCAGCCCCCAGGGGGCCCTTGGAAACACCATATATTTT
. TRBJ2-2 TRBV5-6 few CASSQTWEELFF TGTGCCAGCAGCCAAACGTGGGAGGAGCTGTTTTTT
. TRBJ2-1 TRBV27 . CASGTSIPSDEQFF TGTGCCAGCGGGACTTCGATCCCTTCGGATGAGCAGTTCTTC
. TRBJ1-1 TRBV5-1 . CASSILTGNTEAFF TGCGCCAGCAGCATCCTAACTGGGAACACTGAAGCTTTCTTT
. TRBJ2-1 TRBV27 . CASSWPLGEQFF TGTGCCAGCAGTTGGCCACTCGGAGAGCAGTTCTTC
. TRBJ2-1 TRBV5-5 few CASSLRPTYNEQFF TGTGCCAGCAGCCTCAGACCGACCTACAATGAGCAGTTCTTC
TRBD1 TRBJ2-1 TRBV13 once CASRPQGAKTVNEQFF TGTGCCAGCAGACCACAGGGGGCCAAAACCGTCAATGAGCAGTTCTTC
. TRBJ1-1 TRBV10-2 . CASYEAVNTEAFF TGCGCCAGCTACGAGGCAGTGAACACTGAAGCTTTCTTT
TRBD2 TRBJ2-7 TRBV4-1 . CASSHISGRVPYEQYF TGCGCCAGCAGCCATATTAGCGGGAGGGTCCCCTACGAGCAGTACTTC
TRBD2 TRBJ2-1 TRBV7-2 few CASSLLTSGIYNEQFF TGTGCCAGCAGCTTATTAACTAGCGGGATATACAATGAGCAGTTCTTC